This T cell receptor beta chain is from a study of T cell responses to AZD1222 COVID-19 vaccine (dated by TCRdb to the early 2020s). Regarding the study in general: A total of about 250 trial participants underwent TCR sequencing, of whom about 210 had received two doses of AZD1222 and 26 had received two doses of the MenACWY control vaccine. Trial participants were enrolled by age into 18-55, 56-69 and 70-plus year subgroups, with roughly 160, 29 and 62 TCR-sequenced participants respectively. Results the study describes overall, beyond this receptor: The 56-69-year group was small, and its depth increase did not reach significance, likely because of low power. The whole spike protein was spanned by vaccine-associated CD4 TCRs, and dominant responses were seen in regions 160-218 and 743-854. After two AZD1222 doses, spike-specific TCR breadth and depth were significantly higher than at day 0 and than in MenACWY recipients. Reportedly, almost half of the unique spike-specific TCRs recognized epitopes lying outside the regions that are mutated in the B.1.351 and B.1.1.7 variants. Conclusions about previously exposed vaccinees are limited because only five or six AZD1222 recipients were SARS-CoV-2 seropositive at baseline. Participants were mostly white British and included more females than males, and it was suggested by the authors that clonal diversity may have been underestimated. Because no day 14 peak-response samples were available, the repertoires could be characterized only after the peak T cell response.

The intended sense of this specimen's time point label: sample from adult after SARS-CoV-2 infection, after symptom onset. A couple of convalescent COVID-19 patients, sampled after symptom onset from adults with prior SARS-CoV-2 infection, were also TCR-sequenced for comparison. The CDR3 regions of human TCRbeta chains were analyzed by immunosequencing. The original pipeline was this. TCRs in the repertoires were matched against a reference library of SARS-CoV-2-specific TCRs that had been generated with the MIRA antigen-specificity platform. Breadth was defined as the fraction of unique TCRs that were SARS-CoV-2-associated, and depth was defined as the fraction of total T cells that were SARS-CoV-2-associated. Using the MIRA data, each spike-specific TCR was assigned both to the spike region to which the TCR was reactive and to a CD4 or CD8 class. Log10-transformed breadth and depth values were compared by one-way ANOVA with Sidak's multiple comparisons tests. TCRdb re-hosts the immuneACCESS table, in-frame sequences only. Its copies lack some clones; in the studies checked, an unresolved V gene accounts for under half of them, and the cause for the rest is not known. That table supplies the V and J calls and clone size; D and trimming were determined from the DNA. The sample profile shows over 110,000 clones; 85% to 95% of them were found once. The ten top clones hold around 12% of the sample.

The germline V gene (reference sequence) supplies CDR1 MNHEY and CDR2 SMNVEV. Counted from cysteine to phenylalanine, this CDR3 has 15 amino acids. The retained sequence is limited to the CDR3, 45 bases, with the frame set at the first base. The junction shows trimming of 3 bases on V and 3 bases on J, plus 12 bases between the germline ends. Of note for this clone: Its antigen is still unknown. Qualities for individual bases were not recorded, and no much larger clone is one base off.

Sequences were derived from peripheral blood, sampled after recovery from COVID-19. The TCR was taken from an adult who had recovered from COVID-19. The receptor chain draws on TRBV27 and TRBJ2-1; matching of 5 bases hints at TRBD2 as the D gene. The nucleotides are TGTGCCAGCAGTTTGACTATTCCCCTCTACAATGAGCAGTTCTTC. This gives the protein CASSLTIPLYNEQFF.